This T cell receptor (beta chain) appears in the sequencing data of a study of blood T cell repertoires in COVID-19 (dated by TCRdb to the early 2020s). Context from the whole study: Collaborator samples came from the United States, Italy and Spain and covered acute and convalescent phases of COVID-19. Where available, HLA class I and class II types were taken from metadata supplied by the sample provider and were not determined by assay-based typing. Nearly every sample came with metadata listing a de-identified subject ID, COVID-19 status, age in years and sex. The samples were drawn from two sources: the first 160 participants of the ongoing ImmuneRACE study, and 1,254 subjects contributed by 6 global collaborators. The repertoires were released in a freely available public database intended as a resource for research on the immune response to SARS-CoV-2. Deeply sampled blood TCRbeta repertoires from subjects exposed to, actively infected with, or recovered from COVID-19 were included in the dataset. The prospective study material was composed of cDNA or gDNA derived from T cells, B-cell-depleted T cells, or PBMCs. What the study reported, not specific to this receptor: How much clinical and demographic metadata was included differed by source and by participant, and the metadata was provided uncurated.

This clone was detected only a few times. The specificity of this receptor is unknown. It has no much larger one-base neighbor in the sample; base qualities were not kept. TCRbeta CDR3 regions were amplified from genomic DNA using the immunoSEQ Assay, a bias-controlled multiplex PCR. In the authors' own workflow: Nucleated cell counts per sample were estimated from amplification of reference gene primers within the assay. To quantify the absolute abundance of each unique TCRbeta CDR3 rearrangement, sequence reads were collapsed and filtered. For each sample, productive Simpson clonality was calculated by taking the square root of Simpson's diversity index across productive rearrangements. Drawn from immuneACCESS, this table holds only the in-frame rearrangements with V and J called that TCRdb kept. Clones are partly lost; checked studies trace under half to an unresolved V gene and leave the rest unexplained. The V and J calls and clone size are taken from that table; D and trimming were inferred from the DNA. For this sample the table gives about 52,000 clones, of which approximately 92% were detected only once. The ten largest clones represent under 7% of the sample.

A distance of 10 bases separates the germline ends of V and J, which lose 0 bases and 1 base respectively. CDR1 and CDR2 were assigned from the germline V gene as SGHRS and YFSETQ. The CDR3 sequence holds 15 residues, the cysteine and phenylalanine included. Just the 45-base CDR3 DNA is kept, in frame starting at base 1. The collaborating institutions used their own protocols to collect whole blood in K2EDTA tubes. For TCRbeta analysis, collaborators shipped samples in one of three forms: frozen whole blood, isolated PBMCs, or DNA extracted from either of those sample types. What was sequenced was peripheral blood. This clonotype originated in a man aged 50 to 59 with active COVID-19. The chain links TRBV5-1 with TRBJ1-1, and perhaps TRBD1 as D gene, on 6 matching bases. The DNA sequence reads TGCGCCAGCAGCTTGGCAGGGGCTAAGAACACTGAAGCTTTCTTT. Its translation is CASSLAGAKNTEAFF.